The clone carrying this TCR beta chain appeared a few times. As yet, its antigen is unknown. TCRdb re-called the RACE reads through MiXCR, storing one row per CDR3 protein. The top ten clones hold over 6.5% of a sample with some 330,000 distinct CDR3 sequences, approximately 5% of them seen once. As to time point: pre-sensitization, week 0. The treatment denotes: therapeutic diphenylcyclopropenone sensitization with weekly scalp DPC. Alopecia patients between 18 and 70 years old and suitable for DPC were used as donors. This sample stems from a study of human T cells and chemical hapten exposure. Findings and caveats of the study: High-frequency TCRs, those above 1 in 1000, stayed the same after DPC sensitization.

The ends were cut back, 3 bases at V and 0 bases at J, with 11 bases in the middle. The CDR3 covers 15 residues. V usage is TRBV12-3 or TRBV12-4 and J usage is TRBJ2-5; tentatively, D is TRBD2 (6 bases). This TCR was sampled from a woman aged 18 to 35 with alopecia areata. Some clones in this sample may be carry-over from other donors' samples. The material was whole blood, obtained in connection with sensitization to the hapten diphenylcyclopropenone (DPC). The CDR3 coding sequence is TGTGCCAGCAGTTTCGGTAGCGGAGACCAAGAGACCCAGTACTTC. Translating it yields CASSFGSGDQETQYF.